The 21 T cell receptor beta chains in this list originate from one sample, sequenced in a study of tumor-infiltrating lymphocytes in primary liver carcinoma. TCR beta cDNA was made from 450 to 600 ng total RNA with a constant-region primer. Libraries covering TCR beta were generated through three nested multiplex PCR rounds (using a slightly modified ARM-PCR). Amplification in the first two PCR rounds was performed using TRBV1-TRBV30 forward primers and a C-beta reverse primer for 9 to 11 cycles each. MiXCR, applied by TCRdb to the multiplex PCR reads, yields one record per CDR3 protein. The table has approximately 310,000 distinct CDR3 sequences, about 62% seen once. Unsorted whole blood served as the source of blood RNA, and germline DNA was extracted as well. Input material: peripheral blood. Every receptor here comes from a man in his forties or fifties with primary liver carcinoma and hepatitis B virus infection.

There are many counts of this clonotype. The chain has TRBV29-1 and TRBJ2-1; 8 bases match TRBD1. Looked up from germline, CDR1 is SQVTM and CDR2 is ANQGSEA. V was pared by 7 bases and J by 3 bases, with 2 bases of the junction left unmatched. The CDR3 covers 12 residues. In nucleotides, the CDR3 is TGCAGCGAAGGACAGGGCTACAATGAGCAGTTCTTC. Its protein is CSEGQGYNEQFF.

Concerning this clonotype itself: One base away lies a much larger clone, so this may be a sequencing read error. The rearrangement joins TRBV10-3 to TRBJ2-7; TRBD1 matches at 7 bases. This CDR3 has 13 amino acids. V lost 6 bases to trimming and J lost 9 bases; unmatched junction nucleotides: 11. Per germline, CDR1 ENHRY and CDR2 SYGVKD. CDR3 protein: CAIRSTGKDGQYF. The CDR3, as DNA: TGTGCCATCAGATCGACAGGGAAGGACGGGCAGTACTTC.

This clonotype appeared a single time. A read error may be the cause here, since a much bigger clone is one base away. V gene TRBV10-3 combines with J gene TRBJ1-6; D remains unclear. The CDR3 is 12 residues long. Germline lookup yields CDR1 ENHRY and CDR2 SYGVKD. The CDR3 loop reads CAIQDPNSLLHF. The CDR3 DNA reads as TGTGCCATCCAGGACCCTAATTCACTCCTCCACTTT.

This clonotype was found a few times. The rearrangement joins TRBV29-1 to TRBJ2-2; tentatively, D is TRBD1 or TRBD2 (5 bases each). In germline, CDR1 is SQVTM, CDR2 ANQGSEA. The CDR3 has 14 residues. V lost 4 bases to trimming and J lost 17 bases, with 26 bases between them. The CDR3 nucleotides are TGCAGCGTTGTGGGGCCTACGAACACCGGGGAGCCTTTTTTT. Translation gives CSVVGPTNTGEPFF.

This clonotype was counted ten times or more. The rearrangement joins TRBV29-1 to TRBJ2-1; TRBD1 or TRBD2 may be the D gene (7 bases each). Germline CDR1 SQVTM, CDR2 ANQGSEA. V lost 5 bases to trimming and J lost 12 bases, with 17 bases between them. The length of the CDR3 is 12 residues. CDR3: CSVPSGGGGQFF. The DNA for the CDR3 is TGCAGCGTTCCATCAGGGGGGGGGGGGCAGTTCTTC.

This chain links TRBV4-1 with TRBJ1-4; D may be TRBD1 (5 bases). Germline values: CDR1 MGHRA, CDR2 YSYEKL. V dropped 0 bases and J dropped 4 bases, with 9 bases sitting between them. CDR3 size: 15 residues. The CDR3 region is CASSQERDFNEKLFF. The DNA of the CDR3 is TGCGCCAGCAGCCAAGAGCGGGACTTTAATGAAAAACTGTTTTTT.

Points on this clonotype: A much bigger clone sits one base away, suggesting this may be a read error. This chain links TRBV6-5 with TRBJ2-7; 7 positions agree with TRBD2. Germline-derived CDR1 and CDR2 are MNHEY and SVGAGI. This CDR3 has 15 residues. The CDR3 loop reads CASRLYPQGGYGQYF. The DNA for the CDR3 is TGTGCCAGCAGACTTTACCCCCAGGGAGGGTACGGGCAGTACTTC.

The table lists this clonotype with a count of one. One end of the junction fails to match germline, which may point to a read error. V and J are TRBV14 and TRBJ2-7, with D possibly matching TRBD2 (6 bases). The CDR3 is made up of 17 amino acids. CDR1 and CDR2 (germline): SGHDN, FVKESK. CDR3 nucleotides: TGTGCCAGCAGCACCCCCTCATATCGGGGGAGCTCCTACGAGCAATACTTC. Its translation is CASSTPSYRGSSYEQYF.

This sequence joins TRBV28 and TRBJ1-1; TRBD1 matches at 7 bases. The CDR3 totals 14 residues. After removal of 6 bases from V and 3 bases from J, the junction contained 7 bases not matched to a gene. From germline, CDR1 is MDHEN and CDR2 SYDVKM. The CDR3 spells CASSTPTGDTEAFF. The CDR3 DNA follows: TGTGCCAGCAGCACACCAACAGGGGACACTGAAGCTTTCTTT.

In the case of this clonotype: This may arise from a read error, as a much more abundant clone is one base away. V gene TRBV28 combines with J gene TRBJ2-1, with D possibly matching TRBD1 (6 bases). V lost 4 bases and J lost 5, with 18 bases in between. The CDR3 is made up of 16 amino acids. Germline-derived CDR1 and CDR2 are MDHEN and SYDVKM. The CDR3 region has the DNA TGTGCCAGCAGTTCATCCGAGACAGGAGAACACAATGAGCAGTTCTTC. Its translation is CASSSSETGEHNEQFF.

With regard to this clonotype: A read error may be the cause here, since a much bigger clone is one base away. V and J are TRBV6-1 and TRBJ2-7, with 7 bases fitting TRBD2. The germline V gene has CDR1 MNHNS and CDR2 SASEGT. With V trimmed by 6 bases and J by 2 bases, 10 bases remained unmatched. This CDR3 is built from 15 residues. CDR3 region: CASRALAAATYEQYF. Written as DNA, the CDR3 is TGTGCCAGCAGAGCCCTAGCGGCGGCAACCTACGAGCAGTACTTC.

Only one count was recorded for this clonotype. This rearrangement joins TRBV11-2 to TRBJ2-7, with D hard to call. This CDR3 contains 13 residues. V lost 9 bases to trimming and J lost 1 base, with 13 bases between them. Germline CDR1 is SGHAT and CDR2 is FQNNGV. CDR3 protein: CASNRWNSYEQYF. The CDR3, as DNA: TGTGCCAGTAATCGTTGGAATTCCTACGAGCAGTACTTC.

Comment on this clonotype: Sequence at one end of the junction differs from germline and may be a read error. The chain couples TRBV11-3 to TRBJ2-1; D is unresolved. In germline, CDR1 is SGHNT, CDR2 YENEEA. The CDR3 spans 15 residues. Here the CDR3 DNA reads TGTGCCTGCAGCTCCCGGCGTAGTGGGATGGATGAGCAGTTCTTC. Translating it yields CACSSRRSGMDEQFF.

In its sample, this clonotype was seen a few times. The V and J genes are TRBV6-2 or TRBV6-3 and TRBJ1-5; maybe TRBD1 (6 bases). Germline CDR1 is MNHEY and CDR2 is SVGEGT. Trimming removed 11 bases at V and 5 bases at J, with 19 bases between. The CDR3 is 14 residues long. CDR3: CAANRAGGDQPQHF. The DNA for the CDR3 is TGTGCCGCCAATCGGGCCGGGGGCGATCAGCCCCAGCATTTT.

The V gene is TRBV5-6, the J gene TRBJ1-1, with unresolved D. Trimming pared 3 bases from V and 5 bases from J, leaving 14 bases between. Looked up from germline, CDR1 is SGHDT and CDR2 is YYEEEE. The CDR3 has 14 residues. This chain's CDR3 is CASSSGVVWTEAFF. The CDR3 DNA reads TGTGCCAGCAGCTCCGGAGTAGTTTGGACTGAAGCTTTCTTT.

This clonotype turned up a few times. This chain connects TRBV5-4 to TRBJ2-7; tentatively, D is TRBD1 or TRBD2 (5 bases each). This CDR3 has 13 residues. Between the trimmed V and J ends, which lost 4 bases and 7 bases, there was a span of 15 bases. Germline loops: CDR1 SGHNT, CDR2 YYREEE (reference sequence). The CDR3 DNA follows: TGTGCCAGCAGCCCGGCCGGGGCGCGAGAGCAGTACTTC. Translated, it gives CASSPAGAREQYF.

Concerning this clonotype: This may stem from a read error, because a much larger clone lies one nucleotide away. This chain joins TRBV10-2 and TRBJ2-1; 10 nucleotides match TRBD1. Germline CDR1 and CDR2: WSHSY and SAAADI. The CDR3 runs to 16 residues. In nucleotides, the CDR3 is TGCACCAGCAGTGACCCGACAGGGGGCGCCTACAATGAGCAGTTCTTC. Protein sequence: CTSSDPTGGAYNEQFF.

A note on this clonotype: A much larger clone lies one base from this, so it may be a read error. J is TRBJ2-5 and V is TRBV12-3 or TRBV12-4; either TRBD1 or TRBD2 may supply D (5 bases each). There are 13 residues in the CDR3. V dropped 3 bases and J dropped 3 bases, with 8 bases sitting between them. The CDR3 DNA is TGTGCCAGCAGTTTCGGGGCAGAAGAGACCCAGTACTTC. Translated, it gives CASSFGAEETQYF.

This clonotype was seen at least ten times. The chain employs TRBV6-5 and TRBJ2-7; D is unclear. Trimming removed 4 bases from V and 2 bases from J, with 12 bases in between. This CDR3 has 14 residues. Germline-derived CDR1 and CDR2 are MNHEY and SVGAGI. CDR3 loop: CASSSSPIPYEQYF. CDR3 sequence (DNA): TGTGCCAGCAGTTCTAGTCCGATCCCCTACGAGCAGTACTTC.

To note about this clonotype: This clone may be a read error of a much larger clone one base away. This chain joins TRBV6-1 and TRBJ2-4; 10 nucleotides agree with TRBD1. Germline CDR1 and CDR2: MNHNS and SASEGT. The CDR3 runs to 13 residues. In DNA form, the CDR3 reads TGTGCCTCCGACAGGGGGCAGGAAAACATTCAGAACTTC. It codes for CASDRGQENIQNF.

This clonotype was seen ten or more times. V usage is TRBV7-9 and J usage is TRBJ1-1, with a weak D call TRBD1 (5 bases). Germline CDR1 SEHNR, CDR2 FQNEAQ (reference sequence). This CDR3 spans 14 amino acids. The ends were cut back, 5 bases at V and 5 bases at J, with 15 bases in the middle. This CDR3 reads CASSPQLEGTEAFF. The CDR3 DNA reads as TGTGCCAGCAGCCCCCAACTAGAGGGGACTGAAGCTTTCTTT.